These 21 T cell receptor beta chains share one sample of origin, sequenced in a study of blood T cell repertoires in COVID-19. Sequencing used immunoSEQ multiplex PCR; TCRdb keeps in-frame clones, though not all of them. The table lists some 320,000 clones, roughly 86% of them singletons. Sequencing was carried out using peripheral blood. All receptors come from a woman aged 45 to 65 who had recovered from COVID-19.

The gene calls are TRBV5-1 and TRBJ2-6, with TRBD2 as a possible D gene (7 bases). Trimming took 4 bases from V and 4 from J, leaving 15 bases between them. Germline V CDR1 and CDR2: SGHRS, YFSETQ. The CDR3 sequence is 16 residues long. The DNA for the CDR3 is TGCGCCAGCAGCCCCGGGGGGCCCCCCGGGGCCAACGTCCTGACTTTC. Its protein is CASSPGGPPGANVLTF.

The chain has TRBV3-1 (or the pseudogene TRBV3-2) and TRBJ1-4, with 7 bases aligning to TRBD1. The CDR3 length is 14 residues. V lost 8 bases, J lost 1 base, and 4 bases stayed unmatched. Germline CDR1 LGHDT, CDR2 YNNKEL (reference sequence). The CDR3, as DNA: TGTGCCAGCCGGAGGGGGCTAACTAATGAAAAACTGTTTTTT. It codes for CASRRGLTNEKLFF.

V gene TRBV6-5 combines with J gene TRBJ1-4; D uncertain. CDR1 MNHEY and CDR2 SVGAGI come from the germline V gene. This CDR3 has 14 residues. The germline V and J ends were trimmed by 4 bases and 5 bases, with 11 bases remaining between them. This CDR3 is CASSLAGVNEKLFF. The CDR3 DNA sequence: TGTGCCAGCAGTTTGGCCGGGGTAAATGAAAAACTGTTTTTT.

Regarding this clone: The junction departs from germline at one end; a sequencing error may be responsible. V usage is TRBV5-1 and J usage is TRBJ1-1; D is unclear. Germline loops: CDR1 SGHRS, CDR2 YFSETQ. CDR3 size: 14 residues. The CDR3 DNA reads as TGCGCCAGCAGTTTGGCACCAGAGGACACTGAAGCTTTCTTT. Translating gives CASSLAPEDTEAFF.

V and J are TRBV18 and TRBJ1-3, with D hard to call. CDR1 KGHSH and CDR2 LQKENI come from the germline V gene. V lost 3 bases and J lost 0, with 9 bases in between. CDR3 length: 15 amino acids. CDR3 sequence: CASSPGLTSGNTIYF. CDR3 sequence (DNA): TGTGCCAGCTCACCTGGACTGACCTCTGGAAACACCATATATTTT. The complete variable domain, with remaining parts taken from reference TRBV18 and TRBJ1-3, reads NAGVMQNPRHLVRRRGQEARLRCSPMKGHSHVYWYRQLPEEGLKFMVYLQKENIIDESGMPKERFSAEFPKEGPSILRIQQVVRGDSAAYFCASSPGLTSGNTIYFGEGSWLTVV.

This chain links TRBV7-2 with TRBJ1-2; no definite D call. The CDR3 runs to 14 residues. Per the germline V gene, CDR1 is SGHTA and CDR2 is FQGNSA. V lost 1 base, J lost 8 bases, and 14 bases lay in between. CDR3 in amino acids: CASSLGRGVDGYTF. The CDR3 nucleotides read TGTGCCAGCAGCTTAGGCCGGGGAGTCGACGGCTACACCTTC. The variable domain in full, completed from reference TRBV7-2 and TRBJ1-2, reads GAGVSQSPSNKVTEKGKDVELRCDPISGHTALYWYRQSLGQGLEFLIYFQGNSAPDKSGLPSDRFSAERTGGSVSTLTIQRTQQEDSAVYLCASSLGRGVDGYTFGSGTRLTVV.

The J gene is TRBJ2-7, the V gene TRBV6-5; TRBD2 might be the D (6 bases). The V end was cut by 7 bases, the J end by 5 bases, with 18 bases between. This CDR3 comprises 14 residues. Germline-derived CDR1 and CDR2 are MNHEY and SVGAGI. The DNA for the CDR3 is TGTGCCAGCAAAAGGACGCACGCTAGCGACGAGCAGTACTTC. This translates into CASKRTHASDEQYF.

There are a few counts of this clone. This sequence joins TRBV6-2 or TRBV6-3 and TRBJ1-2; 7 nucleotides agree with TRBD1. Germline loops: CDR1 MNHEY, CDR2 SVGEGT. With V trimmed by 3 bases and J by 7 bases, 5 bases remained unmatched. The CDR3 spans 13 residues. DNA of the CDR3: TGTGCCAGCAGTTATGGACAGGTCTTTGGCTACACCTTC. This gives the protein CASSYGQVFGYTF.

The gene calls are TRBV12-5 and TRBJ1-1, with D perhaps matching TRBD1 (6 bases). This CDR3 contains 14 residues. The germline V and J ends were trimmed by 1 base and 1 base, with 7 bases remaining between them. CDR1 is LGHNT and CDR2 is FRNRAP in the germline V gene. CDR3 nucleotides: TGTGCTAGTGGTTTGGAGACAGGGAACACTGAAGCTTTCTTT. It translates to CASGLETGNTEAFF.

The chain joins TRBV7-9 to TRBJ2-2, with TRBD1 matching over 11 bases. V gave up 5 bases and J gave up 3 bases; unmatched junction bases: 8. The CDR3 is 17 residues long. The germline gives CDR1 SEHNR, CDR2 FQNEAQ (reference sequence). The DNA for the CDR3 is TGTGCCAGCAGCCAGATCAGGGACAGGGGGTACACCGGGGAGCTGTTTTTT. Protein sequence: CASSQIRDRGYTGELFF.

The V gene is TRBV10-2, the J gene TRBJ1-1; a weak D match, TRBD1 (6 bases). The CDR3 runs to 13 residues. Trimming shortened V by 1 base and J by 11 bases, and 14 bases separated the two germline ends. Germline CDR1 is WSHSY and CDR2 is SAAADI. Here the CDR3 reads CASSELGGLGAFF. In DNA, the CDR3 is TGCGCCAGCAGTGAGTTGGGGGGGCTGGGCGCTTTCTTT.

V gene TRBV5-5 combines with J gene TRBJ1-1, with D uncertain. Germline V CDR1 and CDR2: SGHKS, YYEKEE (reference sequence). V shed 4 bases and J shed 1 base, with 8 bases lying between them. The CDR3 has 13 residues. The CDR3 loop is CASSLGTNTEAFF. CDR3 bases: TGTGCCAGCAGCCTAGGAACGAACACTGAAGCTTTCTTT.

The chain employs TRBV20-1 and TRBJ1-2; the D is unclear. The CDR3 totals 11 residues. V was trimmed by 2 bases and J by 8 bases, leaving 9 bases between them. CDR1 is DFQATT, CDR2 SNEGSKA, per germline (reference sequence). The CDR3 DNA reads TGCAGTGCTAGAAGGTCAGGAGGCTACACCTTC. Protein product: CSARRSGGYTF.

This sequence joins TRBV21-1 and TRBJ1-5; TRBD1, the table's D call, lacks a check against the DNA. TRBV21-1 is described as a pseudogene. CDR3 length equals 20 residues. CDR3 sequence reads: CASGSPEGTGGFGGNQPQHF. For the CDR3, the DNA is TGTGCCAGCGGGTCCCCGGAGGGGACAGGGGGATTCGGGGGCAATCAGCCCCAGCATTTT.

CDR3 amino acids: CAWSVLGGRGEQYF. Written as DNA, the CDR3 is TGTGCCTGGAGTGTACTCGGCGGGCGGGGTGAGCAGTACTTC. This chain links TRBV30 with TRBJ2-7; tentative D call: TRBD2 (6 bases). V was trimmed by 0 bases and J by 7 bases, leaving 16 bases between them. This CDR3 is built from 14 residues. Germline V gene data show CDR1 as GTSNPN and CDR2 as SVGIG (reference sequence).

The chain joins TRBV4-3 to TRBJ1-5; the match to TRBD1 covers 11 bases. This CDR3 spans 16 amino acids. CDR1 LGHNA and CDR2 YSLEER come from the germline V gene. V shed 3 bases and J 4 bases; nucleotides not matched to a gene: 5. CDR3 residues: CASSQDRGPPNQPQHF. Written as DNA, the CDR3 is TGCGCCAGCAGCCAGGACAGGGGGCCCCCTAATCAGCCCCAGCATTTT.

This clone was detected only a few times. CDR3 in amino acids: CASSPRLALGYEQYF. CDR3 DNA sequence: TGTGCCAGCAGTCCACGACTAGCCCTCGGCTACGAGCAGTACTTC. The chain joins TRBV28 to TRBJ2-7, with 7 bases aligning to TRBD2. Germline V gene data show CDR1 as MDHEN and CDR2 as SYDVKM. The CDR3 totals 15 residues. V was pared by 5 bases and J by 3 bases, with 10 bases of the junction left unmatched. Using reference TRBV28 and TRBJ2-7 for the parts outside the CDR3, the full variable domain is DVKVTQSSRYLVKRTGEKVFLECVQDMDHENMFWYRQDPGLGLRLIYFSYDVKMKEKGDIPEGYSVSREKKERFSLILESASTNQTSMYLCASSPRLALGYEQYFGPGTRLTVT.

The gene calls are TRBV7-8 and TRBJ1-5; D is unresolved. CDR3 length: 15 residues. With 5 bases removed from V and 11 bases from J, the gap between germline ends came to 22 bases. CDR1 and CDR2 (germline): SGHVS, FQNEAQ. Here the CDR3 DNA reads TGTGCCAGCAGCCCAATCGGAGGCCCGGCCGGGGCCCAGCATTTT. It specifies CASSPIGGPAGAQHF.

CDR3 sequence: CASSEYGTGGEQYF. DNA of the CDR3: TGTGCCAGCAGTGAATATGGGACAGGGGGCGAGCAGTACTTC. V usage is TRBV25-1 and J usage is TRBJ2-7, with 11 bases identical to TRBD1. The CDR3 loop spans 14 amino acids. Germline V gene lookup returns CDR1 MGHDK and CDR2 SYGVNS. The ends lost 0 bases at V and 6 bases at J; junction bases unmatched: 1.

In DNA, the CDR3 is TGTGCTAGTGGTTTGCCCCCGGGCCGGGACAGGGGCCCTAGTCTTTACGAGCAGTACTTC. It translates to CASGLPPGRDRGPSLYEQYF. The rearrangement joins TRBV12-5 to TRBJ2-7, with 10 bases aligning to TRBD1. The CDR3 length is 20 residues. V lost 2 bases to trimming and J lost 4 bases; unmatched junction nucleotides: 20. CDR1 is LGHNT, CDR2 FRNRAP, per germline. The variable domain in full, completed from reference TRBV12-5 and TRBJ2-7, reads DARVTQTPRHKVTEMGQEVTMRCQPILGHNTVFWYRQTMMQGLELLAYFRNRAPLDDSGMPKDRFSAEMPDATLATLKIQPSEPRDSAVYFCASGLPPGRDRGPSLYEQYFGPGTRLTVT.

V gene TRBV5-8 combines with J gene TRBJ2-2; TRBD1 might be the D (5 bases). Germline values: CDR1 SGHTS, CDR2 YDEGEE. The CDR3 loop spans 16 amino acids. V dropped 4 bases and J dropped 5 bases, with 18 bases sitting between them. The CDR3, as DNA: TGTGCCAGCAGCCCCCGACAGTCGTATGGAACCGGGGAGCTGTTTTTT. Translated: CASSPRQSYGTGELFF.